A single sample gave rise to the 27 T cell receptor beta chains below, sequenced in a study of T cell clonotyping in hematopoietic cell transplantation. Time point described: recipient sample about 28 days before transplant, after cytoreduction. Using immunoSEQ multiplex PCR, the repertoire was profiled, and TCRdb retains in-frame clones only, with some absent. The sample carries about 27,000 clones, more than 70% recorded once. The sequencing used peripheral blood mononuclear cells, collected before stem cell transplant. The receptors were sampled from a man aged 50-60 years with myelodysplastic syndrome. Some clones in this sample may be carry-over from other donors' samples.

V is TRBV30 and J is TRBJ1-4, with a weak D call TRBD1 (5 bases). This CDR3 is 15 amino acids long. CDR1 is GTSNPN, CDR2 SVGIG, per germline (reference sequence). Trimming removed 0 bases from V and 5 bases from J, with 13 bases in between. The DNA for the CDR3 is TGTGCCTGGAGTGTACGTGGCAGGGAGAATGAAAAACTGTTTTTT. Translating gives CAWSVRGRENEKLFF.

V is TRBV7-9 and J is TRBJ2-2; D is perhaps TRBD2 (6 bases). V lost 0 bases and J lost 2, with 16 bases in between. The V gene's germline CDR1 is SEHNR and CDR2 FQNEAQ (reference sequence). The CDR3 is made up of 18 amino acids. CDR3 in DNA: TGTGCCAGCAGCTTAGCATCTGGGGGGTTCAGCAACACCGGGGAGCTGTTTTTT. This sequence encodes CASSLASGGFSNTGELFF.

This clone was detected once. The chain recombines TRBV30 with TRBJ1-5; D not resolved. V lost 3 bases and J lost 0, with 18 bases in between. Germline lookup yields CDR1 GTSNPN and CDR2 SVGIG (reference sequence). CDR3 length equals 17 residues. The CDR3 sequence: CAWSPHALGISNQPQHF. The CDR3 DNA sequence: TGTGCCTGGAGCCCCCACGCCCTGGGTATTAGCAATCAGCCCCAGCATTTT.

V usage is TRBV29-1 and J usage is TRBJ2-1; 10 bases map to TRBD2. This CDR3 has 13 amino acids. From germline, CDR1 is SQVTM and CDR2 ANQGSEA. Unmatched junction bases numbered 5, after V lost 3 bases and J lost 9 bases. As DNA, the CDR3 is TGCAGCGTTGACCAGCGGGAGGGCCCTGAGCAGTTCTTC. Translating gives CSVDQREGPEQFF.

The chain uses TRBV4-2 and TRBJ2-4; D perhaps matches TRBD1 (5 bases). The V gene lost 3 bases and the J gene lost 5 bases, with 8 bases spanning the gap. CDR3 length equals 13 residues. CDR1 and CDR2 from the germline V gene are LGHNA and YNFKEQ. The DNA of the CDR3 is TGTGCCAGCAGCCAGGCACAGGAAAACATTCAGTACTTC. Translation: CASSQAQENIQYF.

This rearrangement joins TRBV19 to TRBJ1-5; the D gene is possibly TRBD1 (6 bases). The germline V gene encodes CDR1 LNHDA and CDR2 SQIVND (reference sequence). Trimming took 5 bases from V and 7 from J, leaving 15 bases between them. There are 14 residues in the CDR3. CDR3 bases: TGTGCCAGTAGTGGAGGGGGTTTAAGGCAGCCCCAGCATTTT. It codes for CASSGGGLRQPQHF. Variable domain in full (rest from reference TRBV19 and TRBJ1-5): DGGITQSPKYLFRKEGQNVTLSCEQNLNHDAMYWYRQDPGQGLRLIYYSQIVNDFQKGDIAEGYSVSREKKESFPLTVTSAQKNPTAFYLCASSGGGLRQPQHFGDGTRLSIL.

This clone was found once. The chain uses TRBV28 and TRBJ2-7, with 12 nucleotides matching TRBD2. The V segment lost 7 bases and the J segment 6 bases; nucleotides outside the gene matches: 13. The CDR3 has 16 residues. CDR1 is MDHEN and CDR2 is SYDVKM in the germline V gene. CDR3 in DNA: TGTGCCAGCAAGGGGGCTAGACTAGCGGGAGAAGGCGAGCAGTACTTC. This encodes CASKGARLAGEGEQYF.

This clone is deemed medium-sized. The chain links TRBV14 to TRBJ2-1; D may be TRBD1 or TRBD2 (5 bases each). Germline lookup yields CDR1 SGHDN and CDR2 FVKESK. CDR3 size: 11 residues. Trimming stripped 1 base from V and 10 bases from J, with 5 bases between. The CDR3 is CASSQGGEQFF. Here the CDR3 DNA reads TGTGCCAGCAGCCAAGGGGGGGAGCAGTTCTTC.

This clone was counted a few times. The chain employs TRBV9 and TRBJ2-7; 7 bases align to TRBD2. CDR3 length equals 15 residues. Unmatched junction bases numbered 5, after V lost 0 bases and J lost 2 bases. Germline-derived CDR1 and CDR2 are SGDLS and YYNGEE. This CDR3 reads CASSVGGGSPYEQYF. For the CDR3, the DNA is TGTGCCAGCAGCGTAGGTGGCGGGAGCCCCTACGAGCAGTACTTC. Complete variable domain (other parts from reference TRBV9 and TRBJ2-7): DSGVTQTPKHLITATGQRVTLRCSPRSGDLSVYWYQQSLDQGLQFLIQYYNGEERAKGNILERFSAQQFPDLHSELNLSSLELGDSALYFCASSVGGGSPYEQYFGPGTRLTVT.

This clone showed up just a few times. The chain links TRBV7-2 to TRBJ2-1; D is possibly TRBD1 or TRBD2 (5 bases each). The germline V gene encodes CDR1 SGHTA and CDR2 FQGNSA. Trimming cost V 6 bases and J 5 bases, with 11 bases left between them. This CDR3 has 13 residues. CDR3 coding DNA: TGTGCCAGCAGGAAACTAGGGGACAATGAGCAGTTCTTC. It codes for CASRKLGDNEQFF.

The rearrangement links TRBV2 to TRBJ2-7; D unclear. Trimming removed 4 bases from V and 0 bases from J, with 13 bases in between. The CDR3 is made up of 15 amino acids. In germline, CDR1 is SNHLY, CDR2 FYNNEI. CDR3 in amino acids: CASSGVQLSSYEQYF. The CDR3 DNA is TGTGCCAGCAGTGGGGTTCAGCTGAGCTCCTACGAGCAGTACTTC.

The chain employs TRBV4-1 and TRBJ1-1, with no clear D. CDR1 and CDR2 (germline): MGHRA, YSYEKL. This CDR3 is 16 amino acids long. The V end was cut by 1 base, the J end by 1 base, with 13 bases between. CDR3 sequence reads: CASSQVVWSSNTEAFF. CDR3 coding DNA: TGCGCCAGCAGCCAAGTGGTTTGGAGCTCGAACACTGAAGCTTTCTTT.

This chain uses TRBV30 with TRBJ1-4; D not resolved. Germline V gives CDR1 GTSNPN, CDR2 SVGIG (reference sequence). There are 14 residues in the CDR3. Here the CDR3 DNA reads TGTGCACTTCGACCCAGAACAACTAATGAAAAACTGTTTTTT. Translation gives CALRPRTTNEKLFF.

This clone was detected only a few times. The V gene is TRBV30, the J gene TRBJ2-5; 7 bases align to TRBD1. This CDR3 region has 14 residues. Germline values: CDR1 GTSNPN, CDR2 SVGIG (reference sequence). Germline trimming cut 0 bases from V and 3 bases from J; bases unmatched to any gene: 4. DNA of the CDR3: TGTGCCTGGAGTGTTGGGACAGCTGAAGAGACCCAGTACTTC. Residues: CAWSVGTAEETQYF.

The rearrangement uses TRBV29-1 and TRBJ2-7, with D maybe TRBD1 (5 bases). The CDR3 is 12 residues long. Trimming shortened V by 2 bases and J by 1 base, and 6 bases separated the two germline ends. CDR1 and CDR2 (germline): SQVTM, ANQGSEA. The CDR3 DNA sequence: TGCAGCGTTGAACAGGGTTCCTACGAGCAGTACTTC. It codes for CSVEQGSYEQYF.

This chain links TRBV5-1 with TRBJ1-6; 8 bases line up with TRBD1. Losses at the gene ends were 4 bases for V and 8 bases for J; bases not matched to a gene: 8. CDR3 length equals 15 residues. Germline V CDR1 and CDR2: SGHRS, YFSETQ. The CDR3 DNA is TGCGCCAGCAGCCCTTGGACAGGGCTTGATTCACCCCTCCACTTT. This translates into CASSPWTGLDSPLHF.

The chain couples TRBV30 to TRBJ1-4; D is undetermined. CDR1 and CDR2 from the germline V gene are GTSNPN and SVGIG (reference sequence). V was trimmed by 3 bases and J by 11 bases, leaving 19 bases between them. The CDR3 is 14 residues long. The CDR3 DNA reads TGTGCCTGGAGCGATACAAACGGGCTAGCTAAACTGTTTTTT. Translated, it gives CAWSDTNGLAKLFF.

The J gene is TRBJ2-2, the V gene TRBV28; no reliable D call. Trimming shortened V by 2 bases and J by 4 bases, and 8 bases separated the two germline ends. Germline assignment: CDR1 MDHEN and CDR2 SYDVKM. The CDR3 runs to 14 residues. The CDR3 here is CASSLRGITGELFF. The DNA for the CDR3 is TGTGCCAGCAGTTTACGTGGGATCACCGGGGAGCTGTTTTTT. Full variable domain (rest looked up from reference TRBV28 and TRBJ2-2): DVKVTQSSRYLVKRTGEKVFLECVQDMDHENMFWYRQDPGLGLRLIYFSYDVKMKEKGDIPEGYSVSREKKERFSLILESASTNQTSMYLCASSLRGITGELFFGEGSRLTVL.

This chain links TRBV25-1 with TRBJ2-3, with no clear D. Per germline, CDR1 MGHDK and CDR2 SYGVNS. The CDR3 is 11 amino acids. Trimming took off 4 bases at V and 8 bases at J, with 7 bases between the two ends. CDR3 residues: CASSGQATQYF. The DNA of the CDR3 is TGTGCCAGCAGTGGTCAGGCTACGCAGTATTTT.

V gene TRBV4-1 combines with J gene TRBJ2-3; no reliable D call. The CDR3 is 17 amino acids. The V end was cut by 1 base, the J end by 2 bases, with 16 bases between. Germline V lookup: CDR1 MGHRA, CDR2 YSYEKL. The CDR3 is CASSQVGTPVLTDTQYF. The CDR3 nucleotides read TGCGCCAGCAGCCAAGTAGGTACTCCAGTACTCACAGATACGCAGTATTTT.

The chain combines TRBV5-4 with TRBJ2-5, with 12 bases matching TRBD2. From germline, CDR1 is SGHNT and CDR2 YYREEE (reference sequence). This CDR3 is 16 amino acids long. The V segment lost 0 bases and the J segment 5 bases; nucleotides outside the gene matches: 5. The CDR3 sequence: CASSLGTSGTGETQYF. In DNA form, the CDR3 reads TGTGCCAGCAGCTTGGGGACTAGCGGGACTGGTGAGACCCAGTACTTC.

The chain recombines TRBV6-5 with TRBJ1-2, with D maybe TRBD1 (6 bases). V was pared by 4 bases and J by 5 bases, with 17 bases between. The CDR3 contains 15 residues. Germline loops: CDR1 MNHEY, CDR2 SVGAGI. CDR3 coding DNA: TGTGCCAGCAGTTGGGCCACAGGGTATCGGTATGGCTACACCTTC. Protein product: CASSWATGYRYGYTF.

The chain combines TRBV28 with TRBJ2-7; D not resolved. V lost 2 bases, J lost 3 bases, and 5 bases lay in between. The CDR3 consists of 12 residues. Germline CDR1 reads MDHEN; CDR2 reads SYDVKM. The CDR3 here is CASSLGHYEQYF. The CDR3 nucleotides read TGTGCCAGCAGTTTAGGTCACTACGAGCAGTACTTC.

The chain carries TRBV5-4 and TRBJ2-2, with TRBD2 identical over 14 bases. The CDR3 is made up of 17 amino acids. The trim removed 0 bases at V and 5 bases at J, leaving 3 bases unmatched. Germline CDR1 and CDR2: SGHNT and YYREEE (reference sequence). CDR3 DNA: TGTGCCAGCAGCTTGGGACTAGCGGGGGGGAGAACCGGGGAGCTGTTTTTT. It specifies CASSLGLAGGRTGELFF. Variable domain in full (rest from reference TRBV5-4 and TRBJ2-2): ETGVTQSPTHLIKTRGQQVTLRCSSQSGHNTVSWYQQALGQGPQFIFQYYREEENGRGNFPPRFSGLQFPNYSSELNVNALELDDSALYLCASSLGLAGGRTGELFFGEGSRLTVL.

The rearrangement joins TRBV6-5 to TRBJ2-5; D gene uncertain. The tail of the sequence fits TRBJ2-7 better, so the J call may be wrong. Germline CDR1 reads MNHEY; CDR2 reads SVGAGI. The CDR3 consists of 14 residues. The CDR3 nucleotides are TGTGCCAGCAGTTACGGACGGCCCCCTTACGAGCAGTACTTC. It specifies CASSYGRPPYEQYF.

J is TRBJ1-5 and V is TRBV5-6; TRBD1 agrees at 9 bases. Per germline, CDR1 SGHDT and CDR2 YYEEEE. J lost 6 bases, V lost 4 bases, and 14 bases had no gene match. The CDR3 has 17 residues. The CDR3 region is CASSPSQGTGYSQPQHF. Here the CDR3 DNA reads TGTGCCAGCAGCCCCTCCCAGGGGACAGGGTACTCTCAGCCCCAGCATTTT.

The chain combines TRBV6-6 with TRBJ1-6, with TRBD1 identical over 7 bases. The CDR3 spans 15 residues. CDR1 and CDR2 (germline): MNHNY, SVGAGI (reference sequence). Trimming at V came to 5 bases and at J to 4 bases, leaving 5 bases not matched to a gene. The CDR3 DNA reads TGTGCCAGCAGTGGGGGACAGTTATATAATTCACCCCTCCACTTT. It specifies CASSGGQLYNSPLHF.